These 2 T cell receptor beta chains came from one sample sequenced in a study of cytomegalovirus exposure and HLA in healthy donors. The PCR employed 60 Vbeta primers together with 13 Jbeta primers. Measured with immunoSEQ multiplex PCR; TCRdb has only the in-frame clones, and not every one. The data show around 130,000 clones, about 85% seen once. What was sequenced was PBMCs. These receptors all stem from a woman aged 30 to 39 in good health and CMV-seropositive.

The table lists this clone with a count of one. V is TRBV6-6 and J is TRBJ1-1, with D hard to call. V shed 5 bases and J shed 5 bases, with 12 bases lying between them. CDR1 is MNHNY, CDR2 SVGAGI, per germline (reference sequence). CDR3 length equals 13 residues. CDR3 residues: CASSRGGQTEAFF. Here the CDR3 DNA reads TGTGCCAGCAGTCGTGGAGGGCAAACTGAAGCTTTCTTT.

This chain's CDR3 is CASNLQETQYF. In DNA, the CDR3 is TGTGCCAGCAACCTACAAGAGACCCAGTACTTC. The V call is TRBV5-5, the J call TRBJ2-5, with D hard to call. The CDR3 loop spans 11 amino acids. The V and J ends lost 6 bases and 2 bases respectively, with 5 bases between them. Germline V CDR1 and CDR2: SGHKS, YYEKEE (reference sequence).